This TCR beta chain was recorded in a study of beta chain features in type 1 diabetes. Findings and caveats of the study: Comparison showed that naive, central memory and Treg TCRB repertoires appeared more similar among patients than among healthy donors.

cDNA synthesis used the whole RNA isolate, giving expressed TCRB sequences. Assay: immunoSEQ multiplex PCR; the TCRdb copy retains only in-frame clones and omits some. The data show approximately 300,000 clones, 8% to 13% seen once. The length of the CDR3 is 14 residues. Looked up from germline, CDR1 is MDHEN and CDR2 is SYDVKM. J gave up 1 base and V 3 bases, and 2 bases lay outside the gene matches. With regard to this clone: Its antigen is as yet unknown.

The sequence was obtained from a woman in her 30s in good health. The chain carries TRBV28 and TRBJ1-1, with TRBD1 matching over 7 bases. Sample: naive CD4+ T cells from blood. CDR3 coding DNA: TGTGCCAGCAGTTTCGGGGACAGGAACACTGAAGCTTTCTTT. This encodes CASSFGDRNTEAFF.